This record concerns one T cell receptor beta chain sequence. Its antigen is undetermined. The data derive from a study of beta chain features in type 1 diabetes. Regarding the study as a whole: PCR might pick shorter templates more often, in the same way for patients and controls. In these data, an HLA type influence on TCRB rearrangement remained unresolved. In all four CD4+ subsets, TCRB CDR3 length was significantly, moderately reduced in type 1 diabetes. VDJ junctions in type 1 diabetes patients carried more deletions and fewer insertions.

Per the germline V gene, CDR1 is SGHRS and CDR2 is YFSETQ. V shed 3 bases, J shed 15 bases, and the junction held 6 bases outside the gene matches. The CDR3 runs to 12 residues. Expressed TCRB transcripts were sequenced because the isolated RNA had all been reverse transcribed beforehand. The table came from immunoSEQ multiplex PCR; TCRdb's copy has only in-frame clones and leaves some out. Among 150,000 or so clones, around 8.6% were seen once, and the ten largest hold around 0.5%. The rearrangement links TRBV5-1 to TRBJ2-1; TRBD2 aligns across 10 bases. The specimen sequenced was central memory CD4+ T cells from blood. The clonotype comes from a young woman with type 1 diabetes. CDR3 in amino acids: CASSYPTSGLFF. The CDR3 nucleotides read TGCGCCAGCAGCTACCCGACTAGCGGGTTGTTCTTC.